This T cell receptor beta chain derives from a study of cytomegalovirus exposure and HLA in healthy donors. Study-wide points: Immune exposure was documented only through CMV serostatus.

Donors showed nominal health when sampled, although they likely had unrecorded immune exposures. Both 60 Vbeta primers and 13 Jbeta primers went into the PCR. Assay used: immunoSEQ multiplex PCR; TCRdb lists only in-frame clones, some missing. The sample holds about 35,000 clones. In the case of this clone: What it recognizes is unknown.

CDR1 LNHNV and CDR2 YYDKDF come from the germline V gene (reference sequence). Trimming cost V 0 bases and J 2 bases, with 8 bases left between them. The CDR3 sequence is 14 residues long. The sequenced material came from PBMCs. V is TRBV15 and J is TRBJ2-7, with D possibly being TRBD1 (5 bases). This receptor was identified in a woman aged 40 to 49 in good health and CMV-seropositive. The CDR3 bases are TGTGCCACCAGCAGAGATCAGGGTCCCTACGAGCAGTACTTC. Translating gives CATSRDQGPYEQYF.